The present TCR beta chain was sequenced within a study of technical replicates of blood from a few donors (dated by TCRdb to about 2017). The library was obtained by the immunoSEQ multiplex PCR assay. TCRdb stores this immuneACCESS table with in-frame sequences only. Part of the clones is absent; in the studies checked, under half of the shortfall reflects unresolved V genes, and no reason is known for the rest. This sample is represented by fewer than 90,000 clones; 90% to 95% of them were singletons. Under 0.5% of the sample belongs to the ten largest clones. A word on this clone: The antigen it binds to is not known. Per-base qualities were not stored, and no clone one base away is much larger.

V loses 2 bases of germline sequence and J loses 2 bases, and the interval between the two ends is 16 bases. The germline V gene yields SGHDN for CDR1 and FVKESK for CDR2. From its cysteine to its phenylalanine, the CDR3 spans 16 amino acids. Left in the record is the CDR3 DNA by itself, 48 bases read in frame from the first base. Specimen: T cells isolated from PBMCs. The source is a human donor in good health. The V gene is TRBV14 and the J gene is TRBJ2-7; the best D guess is TRBD2, with 6 bases matching. The DNA sequence is given as TGTGCCAGCAGCCAATGGGTCGGCGGGGCCACCTACGAGCAGTACTTC. Translated, this gives CASSQWVGGATYEQYF.